A selection of T cell receptor beta chains follows, all from one sample in a study of CD4 and CD8 cells across lung adenocarcinoma regions. TCRdb itself ran the PCR reads through MiXCR, one entry per CDR3 protein. This sample has approximately 24,000 distinct CDR3 sequences, with around 56% found just once. Sequencing input: CD8+ T cells from the center of a lung tumor. The receptors shown here come from a male donor with lung adenocarcinoma. The CD4 and CD8 labels of this study may be unreliable. CDR3s include the opening cysteine and the closing phenylalanine or tryptophan. A D gene is named only where the DNA matches it firmly. The size entry is marked missing in some rows and otherwise reads once, few, many or a size class.

j_gene: TRBJ2-2; len: 16; abundance: NA; v_gene: TRBV6-5; d_gene: TRBD1; CDR3aa: CASSYSTLVSTGEQFF; CDR3nt: TGTGCCAGCAGTTACTCGACGCTCGTGAGCACAGGGGAGCAGTTTTTT
j_gene: TRBJ1-1; len: 12; abundance: NA; v_gene: TRBV25-1; d_gene: NA; CDR3aa: CASSGGADEAFF; CDR3nt: TGTGCCAGCAGTGGAGGGGCCGATGAAGCTTTCTTT
j_gene: TRBJ2-7; len: 14; abundance: many; v_gene: TRBV4-1; d_gene: NA; CDR3aa: CASSQGSGFYEQYF; CDR3nt: TGCGCCAGCAGCCAAGGGTCAGGGTTCTACGAGCAGTACTTC
j_gene: TRBJ2-5; len: 19; abundance: many; v_gene: TRBV6-1; d_gene: NA; CDR3aa: CASGGGGQGARLWGETQYF; CDR3nt: TGTGCCAGCGGGGGGGGGGGGCAGGGGGCACGTCTGTGGGGCGAGACCCAGTACTTC
j_gene: TRBJ2-2; len: 14; abundance: NA; v_gene: TRBV6-1; d_gene: NA; CDR3aa: CASRQLLGTGAQFF; CDR3nt: TGTGCCAGCAGGCAACTACTGGGCACCGGGGCGCAGTTTTTT
j_gene: TRBJ2-4; len: 15; abundance: many; v_gene: TRBV6-1; d_gene: NA; CDR3aa: CASRRGAEGGGGRYF; CDR3nt: TGTGCCAGCAGGAGAGGTGCGGAGGGAGGGGGGGGAAGGTACTTC
j_gene: TRBJ2-4; len: 17; abundance: once; v_gene: TRBV5-3; d_gene: NA; CDR3aa: CARSWDSGLCAKDTQYF; CDR3nt: TGTGCCAGAAGCTGGGACTCGGGGCTGTGCGCCAAAGACACTCAGTACTTC
j_gene: TRBJ2-7; len: 17; abundance: NA; v_gene: TRBV4-1; d_gene: NA; CDR3aa: CASSEGFGGGEGDTQYF; CDR3nt: TGCGCCAGCAGCGAGGGATTCGGGGGCGGGGAAGGAGATACGCAGTACTTC
j_gene: TRBJ2-5; len: 14; abundance: NA; v_gene: TRBV5-4; d_gene: NA; CDR3aa: CASSLVGSQETQYF; CDR3nt: TGTGCCAGCAGCTTGGTGGGGTCCCAAGAGACCCAGTACTTC
j_gene: TRBJ2-5; len: 14; abundance: NA; v_gene: TRBV10-2; d_gene: TRBD2; CDR3aa: CARRGGWDQETQYF; CDR3nt: TGCGCGAGGCGCGGGGGGTGGGACCAAGAGACCCAGTACTTC
j_gene: TRBJ2-4; len: 16; abundance: NA; v_gene: TRBV6-1; d_gene: NA; CDR3aa: CASRDAGLWAKNMQYF; CDR3nt: TGTGCCAGCCGCGACGCGGGGCTGTGGGCCAAAAACATGCAGTACTTC
j_gene: TRBJ2-5; len: 15; abundance: NA; v_gene: TRBV6-1; d_gene: NA; CDR3aa: CASGLSGRDQNTQYF; CDR3nt: TGTGCCAGCGGCCTCAGCGGCCGTGACCAAAACACCCAGTACTTC
j_gene: TRBJ2-4; len: 16; abundance: NA; v_gene: TRBV6-5; d_gene: NA; CDR3aa: CASSYPGLAAKDTQYF; CDR3nt: TGTGCCAGCAGTTACCCGGGGCTGGCAGCCAAAGACACGCAGTACTTC
j_gene: TRBJ2-1; len: 16; abundance: NA; v_gene: TRBV6-1; d_gene: NA; CDR3aa: CASFPINGGANNEQFF; CDR3nt: TGTGCCAGCTTCCCTATCAACGGCGGAGCTAACAATGAGCAGTTCTTC
j_gene: TRBJ1-1; len: 14; abundance: few; v_gene: TRBV5-1; d_gene: NA; CDR3aa: CASSYDGGNTEAFF; CDR3nt: TGCGCCAGCAGCTACGACGGGGGAAACACTGAAGCTTTCTTT
j_gene: TRBJ2-3; len: 11; abundance: once; v_gene: TRBV6-1; d_gene: NA; CDR3aa: CASSAMSTQYF; CDR3nt: TGTGCCAGCAGTGCCATGAGTACGCAGTATTTT
j_gene: TRBJ2-1; len: 14; abundance: NA; v_gene: TRBV27; d_gene: TRBD1; CDR3aa: CASSSGQGFNEQFF; CDR3nt: TGTGCCAGCAGTTCGGGACAGGGATTCAATGAGCAGTTCTTC
j_gene: TRBJ2-7; len: 15; abundance: NA; v_gene: TRBV6-1; d_gene: TRBD2; CDR3aa: CASGDEASGIYEQYF; CDR3nt: TGTGCCAGCGGTGACGAGGCTAGCGGCATATATGAGCAGTACTTC
j_gene: TRBJ2-2; len: 13; abundance: many; v_gene: TRBV6-1; d_gene: TRBD1; CDR3aa: CAGNRGSGGELFF; CDR3nt: TGTGCCGGTAACAGGGGATCGGGCGGGGAGCTGTTTTTT
j_gene: TRBJ2-5; len: 17; abundance: NA; v_gene: TRBV6-1; d_gene: NA; CDR3aa: CASSEALGGRGTETQYF; CDR3nt: TGTGCCAGCAGTGAGGCGCTCGGGGGGCGCGGCACAGAGACCCAGTACTTT
j_gene: TRBJ2-3; len: 17; abundance: many; v_gene: TRBV7-6; d_gene: NA; CDR3aa: CASSLEGGSTITDTQYF; CDR3nt: TGTGCCAGCAGCTTAGAGGGGGGCTCCACCATCACAGATACGCAGTATTTT
j_gene: TRBJ2-5; len: 16; abundance: NA; v_gene: TRBV6-1; d_gene: TRBD2; CDR3aa: CASNGGGEAGPDTQYF; CDR3nt: TGTGCCAGCAACGGCGGGGGGGAGGCTGGCCCAGATACGCAGTACTTC
j_gene: TRBJ2-5; len: 13; abundance: NA; v_gene: TRBV7-7; d_gene: NA; CDR3aa: CASSLGAGETQYF; CDR3nt: TGTGCCAGCAGCTTAGGAGCGGGTGAGACCCAGTACTTC
j_gene: TRBJ2-7; len: 15; abundance: few; v_gene: TRBV10-1; d_gene: NA; CDR3aa: CAGGDGGRGPDTQYF; CDR3nt: TGCGCCGGGGGGGACGGGGGCCGGGGCCCAGATACGCAGTACTTC
j_gene: TRBJ2-6; len: 15; abundance: NA; v_gene: TRBV6-1; d_gene: NA; CDR3aa: CASSIQGSGANVPTF; CDR3nt: TGTGCCAGCAGCATACAGGGTTCTGGGGCCAACGTCCCGACTTTC
j_gene: TRBJ2-6; len: 15; abundance: medium-sized; v_gene: TRBV6-6; d_gene: TRBD1; CDR3aa: CASSSGTAGANVLTF; CDR3nt: TGTGCCAGCAGTTCCGGGACAGCTGGGGCCAACGTCCTGACTTTC
j_gene: TRBJ2-3; len: 14; abundance: NA; v_gene: TRBV6-1; d_gene: NA; CDR3aa: CASRGRGAEDTQYF; CDR3nt: TGTGCCAGCAGGGGACGGGGAGCCGAAGATACGCAGTATTTT
j_gene: TRBJ2-3; len: 16; abundance: many; v_gene: TRBV6-5; d_gene: NA; CDR3aa: CASSYSGVGTFDTQYF; CDR3nt: TGTGCCAGCAGTTACTCCGGGGTCGGGACTTTTGATACGCAGTATTTT
j_gene: TRBJ2-3; len: 16; abundance: many; v_gene: TRBV25-1; d_gene: NA; CDR3aa: CASSAGPSRSTDTQYF; CDR3nt: TGTGCCAGCAGTGCGGGACCTTCCAGGAGCACAGATACGCAGTATTTT
j_gene: TRBJ2-7; len: 15; abundance: many; v_gene: TRBV20-1; d_gene: NA; CDR3aa: CSAKGAGVGSGEQYF; CDR3nt: TGCAGTGCTAAGGGGGCGGGAGTTGGGTCGGGAGAGCAGTACTTC
j_gene: TRBJ2-1; len: 13; abundance: NA; v_gene: TRBV6-1; d_gene: NA; CDR3aa: CASSEAPGTEQFF; CDR3nt: TGTGCCAGCAGTGAAGCGCCCGGGACAGAGCAGTTCTTC
j_gene: TRBJ2-7; len: 12; abundance: few; v_gene: TRBV20-1; d_gene: NA; CDR3aa: CSAQPGRTQQYF; CDR3nt: TGCAGTGCTCAGCCGGGGAGGACTCAGCAGTACTTC
j_gene: TRBJ2-3; len: 14; abundance: NA; v_gene: TRBV10-1; d_gene: NA; CDR3aa: CRVSGPGAKNTQYF; CDR3nt: TGCCGCGTCTCGGGGCCAGGGGCCAAAAATACGCAGTATTTC
j_gene: TRBJ2-1; len: 15; abundance: few; v_gene: TRBV6-1; d_gene: TRBD2; CDR3aa: CASSEERLASPRPFF; CDR3nt: TGTGCCAGCAGTGAAGAGAGACTAGCGTCCCCTAGGCCGTTCTTC
j_gene: TRBJ1-2; len: 14; abundance: NA; v_gene: TRBV6-1; d_gene: TRBD1; CDR3aa: CASTQGGSNYGYTF; CDR3nt: TGTGCCAGCACCCAGGGGGGGTCCAACTATGGCTACACCTTC
j_gene: TRBJ2-1; len: 15; abundance: NA; v_gene: TRBV27; d_gene: NA; CDR3aa: CASSDGRASLNEQFF; CDR3nt: TGTGCCAGCAGCGACGGAAGGGCTTCTCTCAATGAGCAGTTCTTC
j_gene: TRBJ2-7; len: 13; abundance: many; v_gene: TRBV6-5; d_gene: NA; CDR3aa: CASSYGGSGEQYF; CDR3nt: TGTGCCAGCAGTTACGGGGGATCGGGGGAGCAGTACTTC
j_gene: TRBJ2-1; len: 14; abundance: many; v_gene: TRBV27; d_gene: TRBD2; CDR3aa: CASSLSTSGNEQFF; CDR3nt: TGTGCCAGCAGTTTATCGACTAGCGGCAATGAGCAGTTCTTC
j_gene: TRBJ2-5; len: 14; abundance: NA; v_gene: TRBV10-2; d_gene: TRBD2; CDR3aa: CASSGGCDQETQYF; CDR3nt: TGTGCGAGCAGCGGGGGCTGTGACCAAGAGACCCAGTACTTC
j_gene: TRBJ2-4; len: 16; abundance: few; v_gene: TRBV6-1; d_gene: NA; CDR3aa: CASSVSGPGAKDTQYF; CDR3nt: TGTGCCAGCAGTGTCTCCGGGCCGGGAGCTAAAGACACTCAGTATTTC
j_gene: TRBJ2-5; len: 14; abundance: NA; v_gene: TRBV5-1; d_gene: NA; CDR3aa: CAGIVGRDGASQYF; CDR3nt: TGCGCGGGGATCGTGGGCCGAGACGGAGCCTCGCAGTACTTC
j_gene: TRBJ2-4; len: 16; abundance: NA; v_gene: TRBV6-1; d_gene: TRBD2; CDR3aa: CASNRGGEAAKNTQYF; CDR3nt: TGTGCCAGCAACCGCGGGGGGGAGGCTGCCAAAAACACGCAGTATTTC
j_gene: TRBJ2-7; len: 15; abundance: few; v_gene: TRBV6-1; d_gene: TRBD2; CDR3aa: CASSGEAGGAYEQYF; CDR3nt: TGTGCCAGCAGTGGGGAAGCGGGAGGGGCCTACGAGCAGTACTTC
j_gene: TRBJ2-5; len: 16; abundance: NA; v_gene: TRBV6-1; d_gene: NA; CDR3aa: CASGGVGGGVQDTQYF; CDR3nt: TGTGCCAGCGGGGGGGTCGGGGGCGGGGTCCAAGATACCCAGTACTTC
j_gene: TRBJ2-2; len: 15; abundance: NA; v_gene: TRBV27; d_gene: NA; CDR3aa: CASRPPGRNTGELFF; CDR3nt: TGTGCCAGCAGGCCACCCGGTCGTAACACCGGGGAGCTGTTTTTT
j_gene: TRBJ2-4; len: 16; abundance: NA; v_gene: TRBV27; d_gene: TRBD2; CDR3aa: CASSLRGGLAKDTQYF; CDR3nt: TGTGCCAGCAGCCTGCGGGGGGGGCTTGCCAAAGACACTCAGTACTTC
j_gene: TRBJ2-4; len: 13; abundance: NA; v_gene: TRBV7-8; d_gene: NA; CDR3aa: CASSWGEANIQYF; CDR3nt: TGTGCCAGCAGCTGGGGGGAGGCAAACATTCAGTACTTC
j_gene: TRBJ2-4; len: 13; abundance: NA; v_gene: TRBV6-4; d_gene: NA; CDR3aa: CATGLCAKDIQYF; CDR3nt: TGTGCCACGGGTCTGTGCGCCAAAGACATTCAGTACTTC
j_gene: TRBJ2-3; len: 19; abundance: few; v_gene: TRBV7-8; d_gene: TRBD2; CDR3aa: CASSQRDSRWWRPTDTQYF; CDR3nt: TGTGCCAGCAGCCAGCGGGACTCAAGGTGGTGGCGGCCCACAGATACGCAGTATTTT
j_gene: TRBJ2-1; len: 15; abundance: NA; v_gene: TRBV6-1; d_gene: TRBD2; CDR3aa: CASSPASGGYNEQFF; CDR3nt: TGTGCCAGCAGCCCGGCTAGCGGGGGTTACAATGAGCAGTTCTTC
j_gene: TRBJ2-2; len: 13; abundance: NA; v_gene: TRBV10-3; d_gene: TRBD2; CDR3aa: CAGGGANTGELFF; CDR3nt: TGTGCGGGGGGGGGGGCGAACACCGGGGAGCTGTTTTTT
j_gene: TRBJ2-5; len: 15; abundance: few; v_gene: TRBV20-1; d_gene: TRBD1; CDR3aa: CSARGPGTGKETQYF; CDR3nt: TGCAGTGCTAGAGGTCCCGGGACAGGGAAAGAGACCCAGTACTTC
j_gene: TRBJ2-1; len: 13; abundance: many; v_gene: TRBV7-8; d_gene: NA; CDR3aa: CASSLGGALEQFF; CDR3nt: TGTGCCAGCAGCTTAGGAGGGGCACTCGAGCAGTTCTTC
j_gene: TRBJ2-5; len: 14; abundance: NA; v_gene: TRBV10-1; d_gene: TRBD2; CDR3aa: CAGSGSRATDTQYF; CDR3nt: TGCGCGGGCAGCGGGAGCCGTGCCACAGATACGCAGTACTTC
j_gene: TRBJ2-2; len: 15; abundance: few; v_gene: TRBV28; d_gene: TRBD2; CDR3aa: CASSFSGGSAGELFF; CDR3nt: TGTGCCAGCAGTTTTAGCGGGGGGTCAGCCGGGGAGCTGTTTTTT